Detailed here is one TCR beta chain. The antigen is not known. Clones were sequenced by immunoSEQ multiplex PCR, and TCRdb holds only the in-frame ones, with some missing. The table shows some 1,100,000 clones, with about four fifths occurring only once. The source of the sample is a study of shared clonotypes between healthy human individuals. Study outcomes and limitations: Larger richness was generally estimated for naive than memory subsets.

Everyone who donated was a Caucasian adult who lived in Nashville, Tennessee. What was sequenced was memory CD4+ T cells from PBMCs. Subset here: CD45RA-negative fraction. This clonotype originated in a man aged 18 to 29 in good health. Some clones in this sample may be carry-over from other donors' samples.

The CDR3 protein is CASSQGASDTQYF. Here the CDR3 DNA reads TGTGCCAGCAGCCAAGGAGCCTCAGATACGCAGTATTTT. The chain carries TRBV4-2 and TRBJ2-3; D is unresolved. The CDR3 consists of 13 residues. Germline CDR1 reads LGHNA; CDR2 reads YNFKEQ. V shed 1 base and J shed 4 bases, with 6 bases lying between them.